This T cell receptor (beta chain) is drawn from a study of blood T cell repertoires in COVID-19. V was pared by 4 bases and J by 2 bases, with 9 bases between. The CDR3 consists of 14 residues. CDR1 SEHNR and CDR2 FQNEAQ come from the germline V gene (reference sequence). TCRdb keeps only in-frame clones here, not all; method: immunoSEQ multiplex PCR. The table lists around 450,000 clones, 80% to 90% of them singletons. Material: peripheral blood. The receptor comes from a woman under 40 with acute or convalescent COVID-19. The rearrangement links TRBV7-9 to TRBJ1-5; D is ambiguous. CDR3 in DNA: TGTGCCAGCAGCTCTACCTTGCGCAATCAGCCCCAGCATTTT. Amino acid sequence: CASSSTLRNQPQHF.